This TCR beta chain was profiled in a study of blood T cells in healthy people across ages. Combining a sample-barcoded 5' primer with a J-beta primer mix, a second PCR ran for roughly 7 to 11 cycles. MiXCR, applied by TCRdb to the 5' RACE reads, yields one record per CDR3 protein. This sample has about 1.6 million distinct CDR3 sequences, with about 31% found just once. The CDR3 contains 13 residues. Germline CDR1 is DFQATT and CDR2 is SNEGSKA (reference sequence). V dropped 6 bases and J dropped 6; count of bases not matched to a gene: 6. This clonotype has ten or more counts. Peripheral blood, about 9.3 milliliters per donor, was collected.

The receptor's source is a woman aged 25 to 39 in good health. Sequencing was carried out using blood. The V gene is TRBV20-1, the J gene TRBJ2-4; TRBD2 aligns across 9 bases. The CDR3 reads CSAPNSGRNIQYF. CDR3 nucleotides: TGCAGTGCCCCTAATAGCGGGAGAAACATTCAGTACTTC.